Detailed here is one T cell receptor (beta chain). Treatment denoted: randomized to nivolumab then ipilimumab (arm A) or the reverse (arm B). None of the patients previously received DNA-damaging chemotherapy. Sorted cells were live CD3+CD8+, lacking CD19 and CD56, from PBMCs. Germline CDR1 SEHNR, CDR2 FQNEAQ (reference sequence). The ends lost 4 bases at V and 0 bases at J; junction bases unmatched: 9. CDR3 size: 16 residues. The data were taken from a study of sequential checkpoint blockade in melanoma. About the research overall: Patients were randomized 1:1 to nivolumab-then-ipilimumab or ipilimumab-then-nivolumab first-line.

Sequencing was performed with immunoSEQ multiplex PCR; in TCRdb, only in-frame clones are kept and a portion is missing. The sample consists of roughly 12,000 clones, around 79% of them appearing once. Sequences were derived from CD8+ T cells sorted from blood (inferred from file names), sampled from a patient given nivolumab and ipilimumab in sequence. This receptor was obtained from a human donor with melanoma. V usage is TRBV7-9 and J usage is TRBJ2-7; 7 bases align to TRBD1. CDR3 in amino acids: CASSSSTGVSSYEQYF. As DNA, the CDR3 is TGTGCCAGCAGCTCCAGCACAGGGGTCAGCTCCTACGAGCAGTACTTC.